Listed below are T cell receptor beta chains from one sample, sequenced in a study of Graves' ophthalmopathy and Graves' hyperthyroidism. TCRdb ran MiXCR on the multiplex PCR reads and lists one entry per CDR3 protein. This sample has approximately 640,000 distinct CDR3 sequences; about two fifths occur once, and the top ten carry 3% to 3.5%. The sequencing sample was made of peripheral blood. These receptors were taken from an adult man with Graves' ophthalmopathy. CDR3s include the opening cysteine and the closing phenylalanine or tryptophan. The order of the fields is J gene, clone size, V gene, D gene, CDR3 protein, CDR3 DNA. A D gene is named only where the DNA matches it firmly. Expanded clones get a size class; other rows say once, few or many, or leave the size out.

>TRBJ1-2|.|TRBV29-1|.
CSASRGDYGYTF
TGCAGCGCCAGCAGGGGAGACTATGGCTACACCTTC
>TRBJ1-6|many|TRBV7-9|.
CASSQSPASPLHF
TGCGCCAGCAGCCAAAGTCCAGCTTCACCCCTCCACTTT
>TRBJ1-5|.|TRBV20-1|.
CSAKYRVGETQHF
TGCAGTGCTAAGTACAGGGTGGGAGAGACCCAGCATTTT
>TRBJ1-2|many|TRBV2|.
CASSDWGVNYGYTF
TGTGCCAGCAGTGACTGGGGAGTTAACTATGGCTACACCTTC
>TRBJ2-5|many|TRBV4-1|TRBD2
CASSQAGTSGQETQYF
TGCGCCAGCAGCCAGGCCGGGACTAGCGGTCAAGAGACCCAGTACTTC
>TRBJ1-5|.|TRBV6-4|TRBD1
CAGSGGQGNQPQHF
TGTGCCGGCAGTGGGGGACAGGGGAATCAGCCCCAGCATTTT
>TRBJ2-2|many|TRBV24-1|.
CATSDSPTGELFF
TGTGCCACCAGTGACTCGCCTACTGGGGAGCTGTTTTTT
>TRBJ2-3|once|TRBV5-5|TRBD2
CASGGSNNEQYF
TGTGCCAGCGGCGGGAGCAACAATGAGCAGTATTTT
>TRBJ2-5|many|TRBV4-3|TRBD1
CASSEEGARWETQYF
TGCGCCAGCAGCGAAGAGGGGGCCAGATGGGAGACCCAGTACTTC
>TRBJ1-4|.|TRBV24-1|TRBD1
CATGTGDNNEKLFF
TGTGCCACCGGGACAGGAGATAACAATGAAAAACTGTTTTTT
>TRBJ2-5|many|TRBV7-2|TRBD2
CASSSGGGPRETQYF
TGTGCCAGCAGCTCCGGGGGGGGGCCCCGGGAGACCCAGTACTTC
>TRBJ2-7|few|TRBV9|.
CASESPYEQYF
TGTGCCAGCGAGAGCCCCTACGAGCAGTACTTC
>TRBJ1-6|many|TRBV12-3/TRBV12-4|.
CASRLRGDAYNSPLHF
TGTGCCAGCCGCTTGCGAGGGGACGCCTATAATTCACCCCTCCACTTT
>TRBJ2-3|.|TRBV29-1|.
CSVWNSYTDTQYF
TGCAGCGTTTGGAACAGCTACACAGATACGCAGTATTTT
>TRBJ1-4|once|TRBV2|TRBD1
CASRPDRVEKLFF
TGTGCCAGCAGACCGGACAGGGTTGAAAAACTGTTTTTT
>TRBJ1-6|many|TRBV20-1|TRBD1
CSAQTGVGSPLHF
TGCAGTGCCCAGACAGGGGTAGGTTCACCCCTCCACTTT
>TRBJ1-6|few|TRBV19|TRBD1
CASSILADRTGGNSPLHF
TGTGCCAGTAGTATCCTTGCTGATCGGACAGGGGGGAATTCACCCCTCCACTTT
>TRBJ1-1|.|TRBV11-1|.
CASSARGAGTEAFF
TGTGCCAGCAGTGCTCGGGGGGCAGGCACTGAAGCTTTCTTT
>TRBJ1-1|many|TRBV5-1|.
CASSLDGTSEAFF
TGCGCCAGCAGCTTGGATGGGACAAGTGAAGCTTTCTTT
>TRBJ1-1|few|TRBV6-6|.
CASSTNRDPPEAFF
TGTGCCAGCAGCACGAACAGGGATCCCCCTGAAGCTTTCTTT
>TRBJ1-5|.|TRBV2|.
CASTYFGNQPQHF
TGTGCCAGCACCTACTTTGGCAATCAGCCCCAGCATTTT
>TRBJ2-7|.|TRBV30|.
CAWSIGTYEQYF
TGTGCCTGGAGTATCGGAACCTACGAGCAGTACTTC
>TRBJ1-3|.|TRBV6-5|.
CASSYGGAAGNTIYF
TGTGCCAGCAGTTACGGGGGGGCGGCTGGAAACACCATATATTTT
>TRBJ2-7|.|TRBV29-1|.
CSVGVVGNEQYF
TGCAGCGTTGGGGTGGTAGGGAACGAGCAGTACTTC
>TRBJ2-7|few|TRBV4-1|.
CASSQMRLDYEQYF
TGCGCCAGCAGCCAGATGAGGTTGGACTACGAGCAGTACTTC
>TRBJ2-7|few|TRBV7-8|TRBD2
CASSLPGLAGTTSYEQYF
TGTGCCAGCAGCCTCCCGGGACTAGCGGGGACCACCTCCTACGAGCAGTACTTC
>TRBJ1-2|.|TRBV19|.
CASSISTRGGANYGYTF
TGTGCCAGTAGTATAAGCACCCGCGGAGGGGCTAACTATGGCTACACCTTC
>TRBJ1-3|few|TRBV6-1|.
CASSEVGAGNTIYF
TGTGCCAGCAGTGAAGTGGGGGCCGGAAACACCATATATTTT
>TRBJ2-1|.|TRBV2|.
CASSEAVLALAEQFF
TGTGCCAGCAGTGAAGCGGTACTAGCCCTCGCTGAGCAGTTCTTC
>TRBJ1-6|.|TRBV2|TRBD1
CASSTTSGGQGSSYNSPLHF
TGTGCCAGCAGTACCACCAGCGGAGGACAGGGGAGCTCCTATAATTCACCCCTCCACTTT
>TRBJ2-2|.|TRBV7-9|TRBD1
CASSPKDRASTGELFF
TGTGCCAGCAGCCCGAAGGACAGGGCAAGCACCGGGGAGCTGTTTTTT
>TRBJ2-7|many|TRBV9|.
CASSVGPSVTYEQYF
TGTGCCAGCAGCGTAGGTCCCTCCGTTACCTACGAGCAGTACTTC
>TRBJ1-2|.|TRBV20-1|.
CSASGQKDGYTF
TGCAGTGCATCAGGACAGAAAGATGGCTACACCTTC
>TRBJ2-2|few|TRBV12-3/TRBV12-4|TRBD2
CASTARGAGELFF
TGTGCCAGCACGGCCCGGGGGGCCGGGGAGCTGTTTTTT
>TRBJ1-2|few|TRBV12-3/TRBV12-4|.
CASSLFRAYGYTF
TGTGCCAGCAGTTTATTTAGAGCTTATGGCTACACCTTC